A selection of T cell receptor beta chains follows, all from one sample in a study of blood T cell repertoires in COVID-19. Data came from immunoSEQ multiplex PCR; TCRdb stores just in-frame clones and leaves some out. The sample holds about 380,000 clones; approximately 84% are singletons and the top ten take 2.5% to 3.5%. Sequencing was performed on PBMCs or T cells enriched from blood (not recorded which). The receptors here all came from a woman younger than 45 who had recovered from COVID-19. CDR3s include the opening cysteine and the closing phenylalanine or tryptophan. D genes are given only for firm matches. Clone size is stated in some rows and not others, as once, few, many or a class when expanded.

v_gene	abundance	j_gene	d_gene	CDR3aa	CDR3nt
TRBV7-9	-	TRBJ1-1	-	CASSLVGGMNTEAFF	TGTGCCAGCAGCTTAGTTGGGGGCATGAACACTGAAGCTTTCTTT
TRBV4-1	-	TRBJ2-2	TRBD1	CASSHPTGGTGELFF	TGCGCCAGCAGCCACCCGACAGGGGGAACCGGGGAGCTGTTTTTT
TRBV5-4	-	TRBJ2-7	TRBD2	CASSTSGRTYEQYF	TGTGCCAGCAGCACTAGCGGGAGGACCTACGAGCAGTACTTC
TRBV2	-	TRBJ2-5	TRBD2	CASIAGETQYF	TGTGCCAGCATAGCGGGTGAGACCCAGTACTTC
TRBV28	-	TRBJ1-2	TRBD1	CASSPGQGARGYTF	TGTGCCAGCAGTCCAGGACAGGGGGCGCGGGGCTACACCTTC
TRBV25-1	-	TRBJ1-2	TRBD1	CASQTGVGGYTF	TGTGCCAGCCAGACAGGGGTGGGCGGCTACACCTTC
TRBV6-1	once	TRBJ2-1	-	CASSEARRQAAGNEQFF	TGTGCCAGCAGTGAAGCCAGACGACAGGCCGCTGGAAATGAGCAGTTCTTC
TRBV6-1	once	TRBJ2-3	TRBD1	CASSELRDRGADTQYF	TGTGCCAGCAGTGAACTCCGGGACAGGGGGGCAGATACGCAGTATTTT
TRBV25-1	-	TRBJ1-6	-	CASMGIRGSPLHF	TGTGCCAGCATGGGGATTAGGGGTTCACCCCTCCACTTT
TRBV28	-	TRBJ1-5	TRBD1	CASSLTGLYQPQHF	TGTGCCAGCAGTTTGACAGGGCTATATCAGCCCCAGCATTTT
TRBV27	-	TRBJ2-7	-	CASSFGDSSYEQYF	TGTGCCAGCAGTTTTGGAGATAGCTCCTACGAGCAGTACTTC
TRBV18	once	TRBJ1-1	-	CASSQTSGDGTEAFF	TGTGCCAGCTCACAAACGTCAGGGGATGGGACTGAAGCTTTCTTT
TRBV29-1	few	TRBJ2-3	TRBD2	CSSGTRIADTQYF	TGCAGCTCCGGGACTAGGATAGCAGATACGCAGTATTTT
TRBV5-4	-	TRBJ2-3	-	CASSLTRTDTQYF	TGTGCCAGCAGCCTAACACGGACTGATACGCAGTATTTT
TRBV4-1	-	TRBJ1-2	TRBD1	CASSQDQAAGGLNYGYTF	TGCGCCAGCAGCCAAGATCAGGCGGCAGGGGGACTCAACTATGGCTACACCTTC
TRBV6-5	-	TRBJ2-1	-	CASSQTTSYNEQFF	TGTGCCAGCAGTCAAACTACCTCCTACAATGAGCAGTTCTTC
TRBV10-3	-	TRBJ1-3	-	CAISDSVSGNTIYF	TGTGCCATCAGTGACAGTGTATCAGGAAACACCATATATTTT
TRBV5-1	few	TRBJ1-1	-	CASSYTPGFTEAFF	TGCGCCAGCAGTTATACACCGGGATTCACTGAAGCTTTCTTT
TRBV18	-	TRBJ2-1	TRBD2	CASSPGSGGYNEQFF	TGTGCCAGCTCACCAGGTAGCGGGGGGTACAATGAGCAGTTCTTC
TRBV5-4	-	TRBJ1-2	TRBD1	CASSWVTGEYGYTF	TGTGCCAGCAGCTGGGTGACAGGGGAGTATGGCTACACCTTC
TRBV18	-	TRBJ1-1	TRBD1	CASEKGAQGTEAFF	TGTGCCAGCGAAAAGGGGGCGCAGGGCACTGAAGCTTTCTTT
TRBV5-1	-	TRBJ1-1	-	CASSSYGQYTEAFF	TGCGCCAGCAGCTCTTACGGACAGTACACTGAAGCTTTCTTT
TRBV2	-	TRBJ1-2	TRBD1	CASRGNRGYGYTF	TGTGCCAGCAGGGGGAACAGGGGGTATGGCTACACCTTC
TRBV19	few	TRBJ1-2	-	CASSYSYGYTF	TGTGCCAGTAGTTACAGCTATGGCTACACCTTC
TRBV6-5	once	TRBJ2-7	-	CASSYSPNSYEQYF	TGTGCCAGCAGTTATTCCCCCAACTCCTACGAGCAGTACTTC
TRBV2	-	TRBJ1-2	-	CASREGLYGYTF	TGTGCCAGCAGGGAGGGCCTATATGGCTACACCTTC
TRBV7-2	-	TRBJ2-1	-	CASRLGIPESANEQFF	TGTGCCAGCAGACTCGGGATCCCGGAGTCGGCCAATGAGCAGTTCTTC
TRBV5-1	-	TRBJ1-2	TRBD1	CASRPEQGNYGYTF	TGCGCCAGCAGGCCGGAACAGGGGAACTATGGCTACACCTTC
TRBV9	-	TRBJ2-7	TRBD1	CASSVTGFNDEQYF	TGTGCCAGCAGCGTGACAGGGTTTAACGACGAGCAGTACTTC
TRBV18	once	TRBJ2-3	TRBD2	CASSPGASGGTDTQYF	TGTGCCAGCTCCCCGGGTGCTAGCGGGGGGACAGATACGCAGTATTTT
TRBV6-5	-	TRBJ1-2	TRBD1	CASRFDRGYEGYTF	TGTGCCAGCAGATTCGACAGGGGGTACGAGGGCTACACCTTC
TRBV27	-	TRBJ2-2	-	CASTQAGELFF	TGTGCCAGCACCCAGGCCGGGGAGCTGTTTTTT
TRBV18	-	TRBJ1-2	-	CASSPGGTYTF	TGTGCCAGCTCACCAGGCGGTACTTACACCTTC
TRBV18	-	TRBJ1-1	-	CASSPQGGTEAFF	TGTGCCAGCTCACCGCAGGGAGGGACTGAAGCTTTCTTT
TRBV6-5	-	TRBJ1-2	-	CASRDRTSNYGYTF	TGTGCCAGCAGAGACAGGACTTCTAACTATGGCTACACCTTC
TRBV6-5	few	TRBJ1-1	TRBD1	CASSSGGLPNTEAFF	TGTGCCAGCAGTTCAGGGGGCCTCCCGAACACTGAAGCTTTCTTT
TRBV5-5	-	TRBJ2-7	-	CASSLALYEQYF	TGTGCCAGCAGCTTGGCCTTGTACGAGCAGTACTTC
TRBV5-1	-	TRBJ2-2	TRBD2	CASSLAGGGRAGTGELFF	TGCGCCAGCAGCTTGGCCGGTGGCGGGAGGGCTGGCACCGGGGAGCTGTTTTTT
TRBV6-5	-	TRBJ2-7	TRBD1	CASTAQGGIYEQYF	TGTGCCAGCACCGCACAGGGGGGCATCTACGAGCAGTACTTC
TRBV6-2/TRBV6-3	-	TRBJ2-3	TRBD2	CASSYGLAGDTQYF	TGTGCCAGCAGTTATGGACTAGCGGGAGATACGCAGTATTTT
TRBV18	-	TRBJ2-7	TRBD2	CASSPGLAGQNEQYF	TGTGCCAGCTCACCCGGACTAGCGGGACAAAACGAGCAGTACTTC
TRBV6-5	-	TRBJ1-2	-	CASSYSTGGDGYTF	TGTGCCAGCAGTTACTCGACCGGAGGGGATGGCTACACCTTC
TRBV5-1	-	TRBJ1-3	-	CASSMTGDPSGNTIYF	TGCGCCAGCAGCATGACAGGTGATCCCTCTGGAAACACCATATATTTT
TRBV11-2	-	TRBJ1-1	-	CASSLDTYRAQGEAFF	TGTGCCAGCAGCTTAGACACCTACAGGGCCCAAGGTGAAGCTTTCTTT